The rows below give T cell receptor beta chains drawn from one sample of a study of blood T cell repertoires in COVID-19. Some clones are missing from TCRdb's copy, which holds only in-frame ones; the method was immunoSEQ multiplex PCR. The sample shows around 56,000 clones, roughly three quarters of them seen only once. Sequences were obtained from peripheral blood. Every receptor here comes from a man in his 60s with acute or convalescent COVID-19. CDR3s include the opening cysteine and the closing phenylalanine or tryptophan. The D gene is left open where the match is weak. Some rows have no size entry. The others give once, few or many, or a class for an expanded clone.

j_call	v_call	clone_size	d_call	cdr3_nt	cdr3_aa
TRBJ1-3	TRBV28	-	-	TGTGCCAGCAGTTCCGCGGGGTCTGGAAACACCATATATTTT	CASSSAGSGNTIYF
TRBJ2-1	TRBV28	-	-	TGTGCCAGCACAAGACAGGCCTACAATGAGCAGTTCTTC	CASTRQAYNEQFF
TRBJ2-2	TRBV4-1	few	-	TGCGCCAGCAGCCAAGAAATGACGCTGAGGCCGGGGGAGCTGTTTTTT	CASSQEMTLRPGELFF
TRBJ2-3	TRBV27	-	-	TGTGCCAGCAGTTTGTCTAGCACAGATACGCAGTATTTT	CASSLSSTDTQYF
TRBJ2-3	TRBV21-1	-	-	TGTGCCAGCACCTTACAGGATACGCAGTATTTT	CASTLQDTQYF
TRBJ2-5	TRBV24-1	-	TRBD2	TGTGCCACCAGTGATGATAAGCGGGGGGGCAACCAAGAGACCCAGTACTTC	CATSDDKRGGNQETQYF
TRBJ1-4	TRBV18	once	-	TGTGCCAGCTCACCACTGCTGAGGAGTGAAAAACTGTTTTTT	CASSPLLRSEKLFF
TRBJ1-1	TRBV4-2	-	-	TGTGCCAGTCACAGGGATCCCCTCACTTACACTGAAGCTTTCTTT	CASHRDPLTYTEAFF
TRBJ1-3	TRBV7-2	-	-	TGTGCCAGCAGCTACGACAGCTCTGGAAACACCATATATTTT	CASSYDSSGNTIYF
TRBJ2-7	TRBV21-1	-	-	TGTGCCAGCAGCAATACACAGGGCTGCGAGCAGTACTTC	CASSNTQGCEQYF
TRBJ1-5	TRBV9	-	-	TGTGCCAGCAGCGTAGGGACAAATCAGCCCCAGCATTTT	CASSVGTNQPQHF
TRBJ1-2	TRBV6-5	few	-	TGTGCCAGCACCCCACGAAGGGGGGGCTATGGCTACACCTTC	CASTPRRGGYGYTF
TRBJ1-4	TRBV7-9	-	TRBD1	TGTGCCAGCAGTACCGACAGGGGGAGTGAAAAACTGTTTTTT	CASSTDRGSEKLFF
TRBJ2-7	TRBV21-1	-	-	TGTGCCAGCAGCAATAAATACAGGGGATGGGAGCAGTACTTC	CASSNKYRGWEQYF
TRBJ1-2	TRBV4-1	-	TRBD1	TGCGCCAGCAGCCCGACAGGGGGAGTGGACTATGGCTACACCTTC	CASSPTGGVDYGYTF
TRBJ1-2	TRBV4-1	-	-	TGCGCCAGCAGCCAAGAACCGACCGACATTGGGGCTCATAACTATGGCTACACCTTC	CASSQEPTDIGAHNYGYTF
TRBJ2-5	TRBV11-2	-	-	TGTGCCAGCACCCGAGCTCGGGGAATGGCGGAGACCCAGTACTTC	CASTRARGMAETQYF
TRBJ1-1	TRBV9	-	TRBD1	TGTGCCAGGAGACAGGGAAATGGGATGAACACTGAAGCTTTCTTT	CARRQGNGMNTEAFF
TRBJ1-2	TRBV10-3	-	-	TGTGCCATCAGCCTATCGAATACCAGGACAATTTATGGCTACACCTTC	CAISLSNTRTIYGYTF
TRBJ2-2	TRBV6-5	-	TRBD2	TGTGCCAGCAGTCCCCAGGGAGGGGTTACCGGGGAGCTGTTTTTT	CASSPQGGVTGELFF
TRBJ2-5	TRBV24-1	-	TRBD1	TGTGCCACCAGCTCCGGGACAGGAAGGGGAGAGACCCAGTACTTC	CATSSGTGRGETQYF
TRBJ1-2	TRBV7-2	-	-	TGTGCCAGCAGCTTCAACAGGGATGGCTACACCTTC	CASSFNRDGYTF
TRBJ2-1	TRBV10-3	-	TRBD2	TGTGCCATCAGTTCCGGGACTAGCGGAACAAATGAGCAGTTCTTC	CAISSGTSGTNEQFF
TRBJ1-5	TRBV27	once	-	TGTGCCAGCAGTTGGGGGGTCAATCAGCCCCAGCATTTT	CASSWGVNQPQHF
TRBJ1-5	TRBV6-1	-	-	TGTGCCAGCAGTGAAGGGTGGCAAACCCAGCCCCAGCATTTT	CASSEGWQTQPQHF
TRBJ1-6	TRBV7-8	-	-	TGTGCCAGCAGTTTAGCGGTGGGGGCCCACTCACCCCTCCACTTT	CASSLAVGAHSPLHF
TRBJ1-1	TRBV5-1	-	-	TGCGCCAGCAGCTCCCTGCGGGGAGGTTTGATAGCTTTCTTT	CASSSLRGGLIAFF
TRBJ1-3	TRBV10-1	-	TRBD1	TGCGCCAGCACTCGGACAGGGGGCTTGTTGGGAGTTCTCTCTGGAAACACCATATATTTT	CASTRTGGLLGVLSGNTIYF
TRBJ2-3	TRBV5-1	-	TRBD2	TGCGCCAGCAGCTTGGGACTAGCGGCAGATACGCAGTATTTT	CASSLGLAADTQYF
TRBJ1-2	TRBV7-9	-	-	TGTGCCAGCAGCTTAAATGGCCAGTATGGCTACACCTTC	CASSLNGQYGYTF
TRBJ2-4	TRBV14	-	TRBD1	TGTGCCAGCAGCTCCGGGACAGGGGGCGATAGGGCCAAAAACATTCAGTACTTC	CASSSGTGGDRAKNIQYF
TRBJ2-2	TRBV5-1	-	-	TGCGCCAGCGGCGGACAGACGAACACCGGGGAGCTGTTTTTT	CASGGQTNTGELFF
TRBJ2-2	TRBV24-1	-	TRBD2	TGTGCCACCAGTGGTCTAGCGGGGCTATCGAACACCGGGGAGCTGTTTTTT	CATSGLAGLSNTGELFF
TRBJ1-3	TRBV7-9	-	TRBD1	TGTGCCAGCAGCTTAACCCAGGGGGCGGAGAGAAACACCATATATTTT	CASSLTQGAERNTIYF
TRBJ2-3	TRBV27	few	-	TGTGCCAGCAGTTTTCCGGGGGCAGATACGCAGTATTTT	CASSFPGADTQYF
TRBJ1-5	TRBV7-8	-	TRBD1	TGTGCCAGCAGCTCCCTGACAGGGGACCAGCCCCAGCATTTT	CASSSLTGDQPQHF
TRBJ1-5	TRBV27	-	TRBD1	TGTGCCAGCAGTTTCCAGGGGGCTTATCAGCCCCAGCATTTT	CASSFQGAYQPQHF
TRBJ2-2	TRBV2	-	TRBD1	TGTGCCAGCAGTACAGGACAGGGGACCGGGGAGCTGTTTTTT	CASSTGQGTGELFF